The rows below give T cell receptor beta chains drawn from one sample of a study of blood T cell repertoires in COVID-19. Generated by immunoSEQ multiplex PCR, the TCRdb table keeps only in-frame clones and is missing some. The sample records 150,000 to 200,000 clones, approximately 80% being singletons. Sequenced input: PBMCs or T cells enriched from blood (not recorded which). The receptors shown here come from a man aged 55-75 years who had been exposed to COVID-19. CDR3s include the opening cysteine and the closing phenylalanine or tryptophan.

TRBJ2-1	TRBV6-4	CASSDSHGSSYNEQFF
TRBJ2-7	TRBV24-1	CATSDTTGTGGYEQYF
TRBJ2-7	TRBV6-2/TRBV6-3	CASSSGQGSRKRSYEQYF
TRBJ2-5	TRBV12-5	CASGPDRSKTQYF
TRBJ1-1	TRBV29-1	CSVEDLPTGRIETEAFF
TRBJ2-3	TRBV5-6	CASSEQGTDTQYF
TRBJ2-7	TRBV7-2	CASSFTGSYEQYF
TRBJ1-1	TRBV5-1	CASSSPQGLDTEAFF
TRBJ1-3	TRBV18	CASSPLPGQGMIPVISGNTMYF
TRBJ1-4	TRBV5-1	CASSLGGRGNEKLFF
TRBJ1-5	TRBV19	CASSHRQGNQPQHF
TRBJ1-1	TRBV5-6	CASSPDRVGAFF
TRBJ2-1	TRBV3-1/TRBV3-2	CASSQDQVGGWQFF
TRBJ2-5	TRBV7-6	CASSLGEGGQETQYF
TRBJ1-4	TRBV29-1	CSVDRGRGEKLFF
TRBJ2-2	TRBV7-2	CASSLTSGAANTGELFF
TRBJ2-1	TRBV12-5	CASGLVFGEGIYNEQFF
TRBJ2-1	TRBV9	CASSVVAGALNEQFF
TRBJ1-5	TRBV5-1	CASSSEGQQPQHF
TRBJ2-2	TRBV3-1/TRBV3-2	CASSTGTAPNTGELFF
TRBJ2-3	TRBV10-3	CAISEATSGRASDTQYF
TRBJ1-1	TRBV9	CASSTFDRDTEAFF
TRBJ1-4	TRBV30	CAGVLEDPNEKLFF
TRBJ2-7	TRBV30	CAWNPPGQGSYEQYF
TRBJ1-2	TRBV7-9	CASSSGQANYGYTF
TRBJ2-2	TRBV25-1	CASSGVGTGELFF
TRBJ1-4	TRBV6-5	CASTDRGREKLFF
TRBJ1-2	TRBV5-6	CASSLAGGNYGYTF